This T cell receptor (beta chain) was captured by sequencing in a study of human T cells and chemical hapten exposure. The overall study: After 6 days, upper back 0.01% DPC patch tests were scored.

This clonotype showed up many times. Per germline, CDR1 KGHSH and CDR2 LQKENI. CDR3 size: 17 residues. V was trimmed by 0 bases and J by 3 bases, leaving 16 bases between them. Individual cDNA molecules (in the library) carried attached unique molecular identifiers. TCRdb itself ran the RACE reads through MiXCR, one entry per CDR3 protein. The sample has about 380,000 distinct CDR3 sequences; under 6.5% are singletons. This sample's time point: patch test 2, 6 weeks after DPC sensitization. Treatment of the sample: therapeutic diphenylcyclopropenone sensitization with weekly scalp DPC. Here the sequenced sample was whole blood, taken in connection with sensitization to the hapten diphenylcyclopropenone (DPC). The TCR comes from a woman between 18 and 30 years old with alopecia areata. Some clones in this sample may be carry-over from other donors' samples. The chain combines TRBV18 with TRBJ2-3, with a possible D match to TRBD2 (7 bases). The CDR3 sequence is CASSPPQGGGKTDTQYF. Written as DNA, the CDR3 is TGTGCCAGCTCACCACCCCAGGGAGGGGGGAAAACAGATACGCAGTATTTT. Complete variable domain (other parts from reference TRBV18 and TRBJ2-3): NAGVMQNPRHLVRRRGQEARLRCSPMKGHSHVYWYRQLPEEGLKFMVYLQKENIIDESGMPKERFSAEFPKEGPSILRIQQVVRGDSAAYFCASSPPQGGGKTDTQYFGPGTRLTVL.